This T cell receptor (beta chain) was retrieved from a study of post-analysis software for immune sequencing data. Overall study context: Included among the disease courses, which were recorded for the cohort, were relapsing-remitting, secondary progressive and progressive-relapsing multiple sclerosis.

V dropped 5 bases and J dropped 0; count of bases not matched to a gene: 15. This CDR3 spans 17 amino acids. Per the germline V gene, CDR1 is DFQATT and CDR2 is SNEGSKA (reference sequence). Included in the TCR beta cDNA libraries were unique molecular identifiers. Input of about 1 to 11 million T cells yielded some 500,000 cDNA molecules. TCRdb called the PCR reads again in MiXCR, with one record for every CDR3 protein. Of roughly 800,000 distinct CDR3 sequences listed, more than 45% were seen once; the top ten hold roughly 4.9%. Comments on this clonotype: Its specificity is not known.

Study observations and caveats: By F measure, samples from a shared preparation batch strongly co-clustered. Those with multiple sclerosis, the patient group, showed significantly lower normalized Chao1 diversity than controls. Patients carried roughly 5 TRBV segments more frequently than controls did, and TRBV5-6, TRBV5-1 and TRBV20-1 were among them.

The clonotype originates from a girl aged 5-17 years with multiple sclerosis. The material sequenced was blood. The rearrangement uses TRBV20-1 and TRBJ2-5; TRBD1 agrees at 7 bases. The CDR3 bases are TGCAGTGCTTACAGGGGCGGTCGGGATTGGTACCAAGAGACCCAGTACTTC. It translates to CSAYRGGRDWYQETQYF.